The clone carrying this T cell receptor (beta chain) was recorded a few times. Its target is not known. All of the isolated RNA was reverse transcribed, so expressed TCRB transcripts were sequenced. Data came from immunoSEQ multiplex PCR; TCRdb stores just in-frame clones and leaves some out. The sample gives some 410,000 clones, about an eighth of which show up once; 0.035% to 0.05% is in the top ten. This CDR3 is built from 15 residues. V was pared by 2 bases and J by 2 bases, with 7 bases between. Germline V gene lookup returns CDR1 MNHNS and CDR2 SASEGT. This sample was taken from a study of beta chain features in type 1 diabetes. Study-wide results and caveats: Insertions were fewer and deletions more numerous at VDJ junctions in type 1 diabetes patients.

All sorted populations exceeded 95% purity. This sequence originates from a woman aged 18-35 years in good health. The chain joins TRBV6-1 to TRBJ2-6; no definite D call. Sequences were obtained from naive CD4+ T cells from blood. CDR3 nucleotides: TGTGCCAGCAGTGAAAGTTCGGCTGGGGCCAACGTCCTGACTTTC. Translated: CASSESSAGANVLTF.